Below, one T cell receptor beta chain is given with its context. This clonotype was picked up many times. Its antigen remains undetermined. No quality values exist for individual bases; no much larger clone is one base distant. Including the terminal cysteine and phenylalanine, the CDR3 comprises 15 residues. Only the CDR3 portion is preserved as DNA: 45 bases, with reading frame beginning at the first base. Via the germline V gene, CDR1 is LGHNA and CDR2 YSLEER. Trimming takes 1 base from V and 0 bases from J, and the germline ends sit 10 bases apart. The receptor library was made with PCR. For sequencing, an Illumina HiSeq 2500 was employed. Molecular barcoding was employed in the preparation of TCR libraries, with unique molecular identifiers being used to normalize TCRbeta repertoire quantification. The raw public reads went through TCRdb reprocessing: fastp at Q25, MiXCR clone calling, in-frame beta chains kept. Duplicate CDR3 protein sequences are folded into a single record with the most common DNA and genes. This sample holds 600,000 to 700,000 distinct CDR3 sequences; roughly 17% were observed only once. The ten largest clones capture under 1.2% of the sample.

The data originate from a study of T-cell reconstitution after alpha-beta-depleted transplantation in children (dated by TCRdb to the mid-2010s). Study-level background: Using TCR repertoire profiling, the study quantitatively followed how T-cell immune reconstitution unfolded in children after TCRalphabeta/CD19-depleted allogeneic hematopoietic cell transplantation.

This material consisted of PBMCs from the stem cell graft donor, taken from the stem cell graft. The TCR sequence derives from a human donor who donated a stem cell graft to a child with acute myeloid leukemia. This chain joins TRBV4-3 to TRBJ2-7, with no D gene named confidently. The nucleotides are TGCGCCAGCAGCCAAGGAGCTCAGAGCTCCTACGAGCAGTACTTC. This gives the protein CASSQGAQSSYEQYF.